These T cell receptor beta chains were read from a single sample in a study of response to subunit inactivated influenza vaccine. TCRdb reprocessed the RT-PCR reads via MiXCR and lists one record per CDR3 protein. The sample yields more than 550,000 distinct CDR3 sequences, around 11% seen once. The data were also submitted as part of a second study, on T cells expressing NK-cell markers.

The sample was PBMCs from blood, taken on the day of vaccination. Every receptor here comes from a man aged 45-65 years who received an inactivated influenza vaccine. Both conserved end residues are part of each CDR3. The D gene is left open where the match is weak. Only part of the rows carry a size: once, few, many, or a class if the clone is expanded.

clone_size d_call cdr3_length j_call v_call cdr3_nt cdr3_aa
. . 14 TRBJ2-3 TRBV15 TGTGCCACCAGCAGAGGACCAGCCACAGATACGCAGTATTTT CATSRGPATDTQYF
. TRBD1 16 TRBJ1-5 TRBV5-5 TGTGCCAGCAGCTTGAGGGGGCCGGGGGGGAATCAGCCCCAGCATTTT CASSLRGPGGNQPQHF
few . 14 TRBJ1-1 TRBV12-3/TRBV12-4 TGTGCCAGCAGCCGCCAGGGTAGGGACACTGAAGCTTTCTTT CASSRQGRDTEAFF
. . 15 TRBJ2-2 TRBV5-1 TGCGCCAGCAGCAACAGAAATGCGAACACCGGGGAGCTGTTTTTT CASSNRNANTGELFF
few . 15 TRBJ1-1 TRBV20-1 TGCAGTGCTAGACAGGGTTTTGGTGTGAACACTGAAGCTTTCTTT CSARQGFGVNTEAFF
few . 16 TRBJ2-3 TRBV5-4 TGTGCCAGCAGTTGGGGGCGGCCCAGAGGCACAGATACGCAGTATTTT CASSWGRPRGTDTQYF
few . 14 TRBJ1-1 TRBV6-1 TGTGCCAGCAGTCAGAGGGATCCGAACACTGAAGCTTTCTTT CASSQRDPNTEAFF
once . 15 TRBJ1-5 TRBV5-1 TGCGCCAGCGGCTTGGGTGACAGCTTCGGGCAGCCCCAGCATTTT CASGLGDSFGQPQHF
many TRBD1 14 TRBJ2-3 TRBV5-1 TGCGCCAGCAGCTCGGACAGGACCACAGATACGCAGTATTTT CASSSDRTTDTQYF
. TRBD2 16 TRBJ2-1 TRBV7-2 TGTGCCAGCAGCTGGTTAGCGGGTAGCTCCTACAATGAGCAGTTCTTC CASSWLAGSSYNEQFF
few TRBD1 12 TRBJ2-7 TRBV2 TGTGCCAGCAGTGAAGGTGACAGGGCGAAGTACTTC CASSEGDRAKYF